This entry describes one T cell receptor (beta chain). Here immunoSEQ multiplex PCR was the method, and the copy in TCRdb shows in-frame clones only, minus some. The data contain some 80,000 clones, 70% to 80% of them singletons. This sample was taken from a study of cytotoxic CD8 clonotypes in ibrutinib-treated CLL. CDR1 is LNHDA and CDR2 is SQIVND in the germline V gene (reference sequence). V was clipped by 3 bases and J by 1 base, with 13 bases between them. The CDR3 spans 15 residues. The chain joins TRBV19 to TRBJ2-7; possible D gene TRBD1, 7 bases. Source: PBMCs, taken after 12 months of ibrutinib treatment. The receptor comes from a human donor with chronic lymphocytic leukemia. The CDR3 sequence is CASSIGGGWSYEQYF. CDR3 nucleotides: TGTGCCAGTAGTATTGGAGGGGGCTGGTCCTACGAGCAGTACTTC. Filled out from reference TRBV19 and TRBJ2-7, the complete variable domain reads DGGITQSPKYLFRKEGQNVTLSCEQNLNHDAMYWYRQDPGQGLRLIYYSQIVNDFQKGDIAEGYSVSREKKESFPLTVTSAQKNPTAFYLCASSIGGGWSYEQYFGPGTRLTVT.